This is a list of T cell receptor beta chains from one sample in a study of CD8 T cells in Susac syndrome. Each CDR3 protein is one row after TCRdb ran MiXCR on the immunoSEQ multiplex PCR reads. The table shows 180,000 or so distinct CDR3 sequences, with approximately 94% occurring only once. Material: CD4+ T cells from PBMCs. These receptors all come from a human donor with multiple sclerosis. CDR3s include the opening cysteine and the closing phenylalanine or tryptophan. The order of the fields is J gene, D gene, clone size, V gene, CDR3 DNA, CDR3 protein. A D gene is named only where the DNA matches it firmly. Clone size is stated in some rows and not others, as once, few, many or a class when expanded.

TRBJ1-6 - - TRBV7-3 TGTGCCAGCAGCTTAACAGTGTTTTCACCCCTCCACTTT CASSLTVFSPLHF
TRBJ2-3 - - TRBV20-1 TGCAGTGCTAGCAGGCTACTAACCTACACAGATACGCAGTATTTT CSASRLLTYTDTQYF
TRBJ2-5 TRBD1 once TRBV18 TGTGCCAGCTCACCCTCGGGACAGGGAGAGACCCAGTACTTC CASSPSGQGETQYF
TRBJ2-5 - - TRBV20-1 TGCAGTGCTAAGCCGGGAGAGACCCAGTACTTC CSAKPGETQYF
TRBJ1-2 - - TRBV29-1 TGCAGCGTTCGACTCACCCTAAAACACCCTAACTATGGCTACACCTTC CSVRLTLKHPNYGYTF
TRBJ2-2 - - TRBV30 TGTGCCTGGACACGGTTGACCGGGGAGCTGTTTTTT CAWTRLTGELFF
TRBJ2-4 - - TRBV20-1 TGCAGTGCTGCCGGACTAGCCAAAAACATTCAGTACTTC CSAAGLAKNIQYF
TRBJ2-3 - - TRBV7-9 TGTGCCAGCAGCTTTCCCCCGAGGGTAGGGGGGCCCACAGATACGCAGTATTTT CASSFPPRVGGPTDTQYF
TRBJ1-1 TRBD1 - TRBV7-2 TGTGCCAGCAGCTTAGCCCCCAAAGGACAGGCACTTGAAGCTTTCTTT CASSLAPKGQALEAFF
TRBJ2-2 - - TRBV4-3 TGCGCCAGCAGCCAAGTGGGGGGCACCGGGGAGCTGTTTTTT CASSQVGGTGELFF
TRBJ2-1 TRBD1 - TRBV27 TGTGCCAGCAGTTATGACAGGGTTCCTCCCGGTGAGCAGTTCTTC CASSYDRVPPGEQFF
TRBJ1-2 - - TRBV3-1 TGTGCCAGCAGCCAAGACGCCGGGGTGGACTATGGCTACACCTTC CASSQDAGVDYGYTF
TRBJ1-1 - - TRBV5-1 TGCGCCAGCAGCCTAGACGGCGGGACCACTGAAGCTTTCTTT CASSLDGGTTEAFF
TRBJ2-3 - - TRBV15 TGTGCCACCAGCAGTACAGTTGGTTGGACAGATACGCAGTATTTT CATSSTVGWTDTQYF
TRBJ1-5 - once TRBV24-1 TGTGCCACCAGTGACCCCGGAATGGGGCAGCCCCAGCATTTT CATSDPGMGQPQHF
TRBJ2-7 TRBD2 - TRBV4-3 TGCGCCAGCAGCCAAGATCCTACTAGCGGTCCGGGGGAGCAGTACTTC CASSQDPTSGPGEQYF
TRBJ1-2 - once TRBV9 TGTGCCAGCAGCGTTTACCGGGACACGACCGGCTACACCTTC CASSVYRDTTGYTF
TRBJ1-5 - - TRBV9 TGTGCCAGCAGCGTAGCGGGTATTAGCAATCAGCCCCAGCATTTT CASSVAGISNQPQHF
TRBJ1-6 - - TRBV20-1 TGCAGTGCTCGGCCTCGACGGGGAAATAATTCACCCCTCCACTTT CSARPRRGNNSPLHF
TRBJ1-2 - - TRBV30 TGTGCCTGGAGTCCTCTCCAGGGCAACGGCTACACCTTC CAWSPLQGNGYTF
TRBJ2-7 TRBD1 - TRBV29-1 TGCAGCGTGGGACCGGGACAGGGGTACGAGCAGTACTTC CSVGPGQGYEQYF
TRBJ1-1 - - TRBV12-5 TGTGCTAGTGTCCTCCAGGGGATAAAGGCTGAAGCTTTCTTT CASVLQGIKAEAFF
TRBJ1-1 - - TRBV6-2/TRBV6-3 TGTGCCAGCCTCGGGATTAGGGAGAACACTGAAGCTTTCTTT CASLGIRENTEAFF
TRBJ2-7 - once TRBV30 TGTGCCTGGAGTGTAATGTTTGGAGGGGGCTACGAGCAGTACTTC CAWSVMFGGGYEQYF
TRBJ2-7 - - TRBV7-2 TGTGCCAGCAGCTTAGCGTGGGGCGAGCAGTACTTC CASSLAWGEQYF
TRBJ2-4 - - TRBV12-3/TRBV12-4 TGTGCCAGCAGTCCCACCCCTCGGGTTCGCGTAGCCAAAAACATTCAGTACTTC CASSPTPRVRVAKNIQYF
TRBJ2-3 - - TRBV27 TGTGCCAGCAGTTTTGCCTTGGCAGATACGCAGTATTTT CASSFALADTQYF
TRBJ2-1 - - TRBV29-1 TGCAGCCCTCAGGTCAGGATTTACAATGAGCAGTTCTTC CSPQVRIYNEQFF
TRBJ2-3 TRBD2 - TRBV2 TGTGCCAGCAGTCCCGGACTAGCGGGGGGTGGTGATACGCAGTATTTT CASSPGLAGGGDTQYF
TRBJ2-3 - - TRBV18 TGTGCCAGCTCACGGCGCGCTGCTATCGCAGATACGCAGTATTTT CASSRRAAIADTQYF
TRBJ1-1 TRBD1 - TRBV6-5 TGTGCCAGCAGTCGATCGGGACAGGGGAACAGGGGAGCTTTCTTT CASSRSGQGNRGAFF
TRBJ2-3 - once TRBV11-2 TGTGCCAGCAGCTTGGACCTTTGGCAGTATTTT CASSLDLWQYF
TRBJ1-4 - - TRBV4-2 TGTGCCAGCAGCCAAGGAGGGGTTGGAGAAAAACTGTTTTTT CASSQGGVGEKLFF
TRBJ2-3 - - TRBV12-3/TRBV12-4 TGTGCCAGCAACCCTTTAGGGAGCACAGATACGCAGTATTTT CASNPLGSTDTQYF
TRBJ2-3 - - TRBV29-1 TGCAGCGTTTTGGTCGGGGGGCGCACAGATACGCAGTATTTT CSVLVGGRTDTQYF
TRBJ1-1 - - TRBV30 TGTGCCTGGCGACAGCTGAACACTGAAGCTTTCTTT CAWRQLNTEAFF
TRBJ2-1 - - TRBV29-1 TGCAGCGGCCGGGAAGGGGTGGGTGAGCAGTTCTTC CSGREGVGEQFF
TRBJ2-1 - - TRBV2 TGTGCCAGCAAGTTTTTAGGTGGGGATGAGCAGTTCTTC CASKFLGGDEQFF
TRBJ1-6 TRBD1 - TRBV2 TGTGCCAGCAGTGAAGGAAAGGGACAGGGGTCCTATAATTCACCCCTCCACTTT CASSEGKGQGSYNSPLHF
TRBJ2-5 TRBD2 - TRBV15 TGTGCCACCAGCAGAGAGTCCGAACTAGCGGGGGTCCAAGAGACCCAGTACTTC CATSRESELAGVQETQYF
TRBJ1-6 - - TRBV12-3/TRBV12-4 TGTGCCAGCGCAGGGAGGATAAGGGGTAATTCACCCCTCCACTTT CASAGRIRGNSPLHF
TRBJ2-7 - - TRBV20-1 TGCAGTGCTAGAGTTCCGCAACCGCCCTACGAGCAGTACTTC CSARVPQPPYEQYF
TRBJ1-1 TRBD1 - TRBV18 TGTGCCAGCTCGCCTTCCGGGACAGGGGCTACTGAAGCTTTCTTT CASSPSGTGATEAFF
TRBJ2-5 - - TRBV6-2/TRBV6-3 TGTGCCAGCAGCGACTGGAACGAAGAGACCCAGTACTTC CASSDWNEETQYF
TRBJ1-2 - - TRBV5-6 TGTGCCAGCAGCTACACAGGGAATGGCTACACCTTC CASSYTGNGYTF
TRBJ2-5 TRBD1 - TRBV18 TGTGCCAGCTCACCTAATAAGGGGGCTGGAGAGACCCAGTACTTC CASSPNKGAGETQYF
TRBJ2-6 - - TRBV7-9 TGTGCCAGCAGCATACACAGGGACTCTGGGGCCAACGTCCTGACTTTC CASSIHRDSGANVLTF
TRBJ2-3 TRBD2 - TRBV5-1 TGCGCCAGCAGCCGCCAACTAGCGGGGGCCGCAGATACGCAGTATTTT CASSRQLAGAADTQYF
TRBJ1-1 - - TRBV7-3 TGTGCCAGCAGCGCCGGAGGGTTGAACACTGAAGCTTTCTTT CASSAGGLNTEAFF
TRBJ2-2 TRBD1 - TRBV11-1 TGTGCCAGCAGCTTAGCCGGGACAGTGAACACCGGGGAGCTGTTTTTT CASSLAGTVNTGELFF
TRBJ1-1 - - TRBV12-3/TRBV12-4 TGTGCCAGCAGTTTAAGGGAGTTGAACACTGAAGCTTTCTTT CASSLRELNTEAFF
TRBJ1-3 TRBD1 - TRBV4-2 TGTGCCAGCAGCCAAGAGAAGGGCAGGGGGGCCGGAAACACCATATATTTT CASSQEKGRGAGNTIYF
TRBJ1-1 - - TRBV6-5 TGTGCCAGCAGCTACCCCGACCAGGTGAACACTGAAGCTTTCTTT CASSYPDQVNTEAFF
TRBJ1-6 - - TRBV27 TGTGCCAGCAGTTTAATTTGGCACTCCTATAATTCACCCCTCCACTTT CASSLIWHSYNSPLHF
TRBJ1-1 - - TRBV12-3/TRBV12-4 TGTGCCAGCAGTTTTTGGCCGAACACTGAAGCTTTCTTT CASSFWPNTEAFF
TRBJ1-1 - - TRBV20-1 TGCAGTGCTCCAGGGTGGAACACTGAAGCTTTCTTT CSAPGWNTEAFF
TRBJ2-3 - - TRBV7-6 TGTGCCAGCAGCTTAAGTACTGGGAGCACAGATACGCAGTATTTT CASSLSTGSTDTQYF
TRBJ2-7 TRBD1 - TRBV7-6 TGTGCCAGCAGCCCCGGGACAGGGGGAATCTCCACCTACGAGCAGTACTTC CASSPGTGGISTYEQYF